The 26 T cell receptor beta chains below were found in one sample sequenced in a study of STAT5B mutations in CD4+ large granular lymphocyte leukemia. This table comes from immunoSEQ multiplex PCR, and its TCRdb copy is limited to in-frame clones, with some not included. The top ten hold roughly 1% of the sample, which has about 30,000 clones, about 74% seen once. Sequencing was performed on CD4+ T cells from blood buffy coats. Receptor source: a human donor in good health.

The rearrangement joins TRBV5-1 to TRBJ1-2; TRBD1 matches 10 bases. V was pared by 4 bases and J by 3 bases, with 12 bases of the junction left unmatched. The CDR3 loop spans 17 amino acids. CDR1 SGHRS and CDR2 YFSETQ come from the germline V gene. This chain's CDR3 is CASSPGQGGHIDYGYTF. For the CDR3, the DNA is TGCGCCAGCAGCCCTGGACAGGGGGGACATATTGACTATGGCTACACCTTC.

The rearrangement uses TRBV13 and TRBJ2-7; possibly TRBD2 for D (6 bases). V lost 0 bases and J lost 3, with 12 bases in between. Germline V gene data show CDR1 as PRHDT and CDR2 as FYEKMQ (reference sequence). This CDR3 has 15 amino acids. The CDR3 DNA follows: TGTGCCAGCAGCTTAGGTCGCGGAGGGCGCTACGAGCAGTACTTC. Its translation: CASSLGRGGRYEQYF. Variable domain in full (rest from reference TRBV13 and TRBJ2-7): AAGVIQSPRHLIKEKRETATLKCYPIPRHDTVYWYQQGPGQDPQFLISFYEKMQSDKGSIPDRFSAQQFSDYHSELNMSSLELGDSALYFCASSLGRGGRYEQYFGPGTRLTVT.

The J gene is TRBJ2-7, the V gene TRBV30; D is undetermined. CDR1 and CDR2 from the germline V gene are GTSNPN and SVGIG (reference sequence). With 0 bases removed from V and 0 bases from J, the gap between germline ends came to 12 bases. The CDR3 has 15 amino acids. CDR3 in amino acids: CAWSVGRSISYEQYF. The CDR3 DNA is TGTGCCTGGAGTGTGGGCAGATCCATCTCCTACGAGCAGTACTTC.

The gene calls are TRBV5-1 and TRBJ2-1; 10 positions match TRBD1. V shed 0 bases, J shed 6 bases, and the junction held 0 bases outside the gene matches. CDR3 length equals 14 residues. The germline V gene encodes CDR1 SGHRS and CDR2 YFSETQ. The CDR3: CASSLGTGGNEQFF. The DNA of the CDR3 is TGCGCCAGCAGCTTGGGGACAGGGGGCAATGAGCAGTTCTTC.

The chain is built from TRBV29-1 and TRBJ2-3; 12 positions agree with TRBD2. The CDR3 covers 14 residues. Looked up from germline, CDR1 is SQVTM and CDR2 is ANQGSEA. V lost 7 bases and J lost 6; bases outside the gene matches: 8. As DNA, the CDR3 is TGCAGCGCCCCGACTAGCGGGAGAGAGGATACGCAGTATTTT. It specifies CSAPTSGREDTQYF.

The chain recombines TRBV30 with TRBJ2-5; D unclear. The J call is uncertain, as TRBJ2-7 better fits the DNA end. The CDR3 is 12 residues long. CDR1 and CDR2 from the germline V gene are GTSNPN and SVGIG (reference sequence). As DNA, the CDR3 is TGTGCCTGGAGTCCCTCGGACGACGAGCAGTACTTC. It encodes CAWSPSDDEQYF.

This clone showed up just a few times. The rearrangement uses TRBV2 and TRBJ1-2, with a weak D call TRBD1 (6 bases). This CDR3 comprises 13 residues. The germline V and J ends were trimmed by 6 bases and 5 bases, with 13 bases remaining between them. Germline V gene lookup returns CDR1 SNHLY and CDR2 FYNNEI. The CDR3 here is CASSSGVWYGYTF. DNA of the CDR3: TGTGCCAGCAGCTCAGGGGTATGGTATGGCTACACCTTC.

This clone showed up just a few times. The rearrangement uses TRBV6-6 and TRBJ1-1; D might be TRBD1 (5 bases). The V end lost 8 bases, the J end lost 3 bases, and 19 bases lay between the germline ends. From germline, CDR1 is MNHNY and CDR2 SVGAGI (reference sequence). CDR3 size: 15 residues. For the CDR3, the DNA is TGTGCCAGCGGGACGAACCAACGAGGGGACACTGAAGCTTTCTTT. Its protein product is CASGTNQRGDTEAFF.

The count of this clone is one. The chain joins TRBV30 to TRBJ1-2; 11 nucleotides agree with TRBD1. The CDR3 runs to 15 residues. The trim removed 0 bases at V and 4 bases at J, leaving 4 bases unmatched. Germline CDR1 reads GTSNPN; CDR2 reads SVGIG (reference sequence). The DNA for the CDR3 is TGTGCCTGGAGTGTTAGGGACAGGGGGTTCTATGGCTACACCTTC. It encodes CAWSVRDRGFYGYTF.

J is TRBJ1-5 and V is TRBV27, with TRBD1 matching 9 bases. The V segment lost 4 bases and the J segment 4 bases; nucleotides outside the gene matches: 2. Per the germline V gene, CDR1 is MNHEY and CDR2 is SMNVEV (reference sequence). The CDR3 has 14 residues. The chain's CDR3 is CASSSGQGNQPQHF. DNA for the CDR3: TGTGCCAGCAGTTCCGGACAGGGGAATCAGCCCCAGCATTTT.

The chain uses TRBV28 and TRBJ2-3; tentative D call: TRBD1 (6 bases). V dropped 7 bases and J dropped 4 bases, with 15 bases sitting between them. The CDR3 has 14 amino acids. The V gene's germline CDR1 is MDHEN and CDR2 SYDVKM. CDR3 sequence: CASKRGIHADTQYF. CDR3 in DNA: TGTGCCAGCAAGAGGGGGATCCACGCAGATACGCAGTATTTT.

The CDR3 loop reads CASSARDRGLGYTF. In DNA, the CDR3 is TGTGCCAGTAGTGCCCGGGACAGGGGGCTTGGCTACACCTTC. The chain employs TRBV19 and TRBJ1-2; TRBD1 aligns across 12 bases. This CDR3 comprises 14 residues. Germline trimming cut 5 bases from V and 7 bases from J; bases unmatched to any gene: 5. Germline loops: CDR1 LNHDA, CDR2 SQIVND (reference sequence).

In this sample, this clone turned up a few times. The V and J genes are TRBV6-5 and TRBJ1-2; D possibly corresponds to TRBD1 (5 bases). Germline V gene data show CDR1 as MNHEY and CDR2 as SVGAGI. The CDR3 totals 12 residues. The CDR3: CSTGDEDYGYTF. The DNA of the CDR3 is TGTTCCACCGGGGACGAGGATTATGGCTACACCTTC.

The chain joins TRBV7-2 to TRBJ1-5, with no clear D. Trimming cost V 6 bases and J 1 base, with 13 bases left between them. This CDR3 comprises 15 residues. From germline, CDR1 is SGHTA and CDR2 FQGNSA. The CDR3 bases are TGTGCCAGCAGGTTTCAATCAGGCAGCAATCAGCCCCAGCATTTT. Its protein is CASRFQSGSNQPQHF.

The chain is built from TRBV27 and TRBJ1-4; D is ambiguous. The CDR3 loop spans 15 amino acids. Trimming took off 3 bases at V and 8 bases at J, with 16 bases between the two ends. The germline V gene has CDR1 MNHEY and CDR2 SMNVEV (reference sequence). CDR3 DNA: TGTGCCAGCAGTTTTGGGCAGAAGAAGGACGAAAAACTGTTTTTT. The encoded protein is CASSFGQKKDEKLFF.

The CDR3 here is CASSLTRERTDTQYF. The CDR3 nucleotides are TGTGCCAGCAGCTTAACGCGGGAGCGGACAGATACGCAGTATTTT. This sequence joins TRBV7-3 and TRBJ2-3; 7 bases match TRBD2. Germline-derived CDR1 and CDR2 are SGHTA and FQGTGA. The CDR3 consists of 15 residues. With V trimmed by 0 bases and J by 3 bases, 3 bases remained unmatched.

The chain couples TRBV5-5 to TRBJ1-1; no definite D call. CDR1 SGHKS and CDR2 YYEKEE come from the germline V gene (reference sequence). Trimming pared 2 bases from V and 1 base from J, leaving 9 bases between. This CDR3 is built from 14 residues. The CDR3: CASSFTSGNTEAFF. As DNA, the CDR3 is TGTGCCAGCAGCTTCACCTCAGGGAACACTGAAGCTTTCTTT. The whole variable domain, filled in from reference TRBV5-5 and TRBJ1-1, reads DAGVTQSPTHLIKTRGQQVTLRCSPISGHKSVSWYQQVLGQGPQFIFQYYEKEERGRGNFPDRFSARQFPNYSSELNVNALLLGDSALYLCASSFTSGNTEAFFGQGTRLTVV.

This clone was picked up a small number of times. The chain has TRBV19 and TRBJ2-7, with 7 positions matching TRBD2. The germline V gene has CDR1 LNHDA and CDR2 SQIVND (reference sequence). The ends lost 4 bases at V and 3 bases at J; junction bases unmatched: 9. The CDR3 is 15 amino acids. CDR3 coding DNA: TGTGCCAGTAGTAGGGGGGGTGACTTAAACTACGAGCAGTACTTC. As protein: CASSRGGDLNYEQYF.

The V call is TRBV9, the J call TRBJ2-7; 12 nucleotides align to TRBD1. The CDR3 loop spans 15 amino acids. Germline values: CDR1 SGDLS, CDR2 YYNGEE. V was clipped by 0 bases and J by 5 bases; unmatched bases: 3. CDR3 nucleotide sequence: TGTGCCAGCAGCGTAGCGGGACAGGGGGCGAACGAGCAGTACTTC. Translating gives CASSVAGQGANEQYF.

The table lists this clone with a few counts. The rearrangement uses TRBV30 and TRBJ1-1, with 8 bases that match TRBD1. The V gene's germline CDR1 is GTSNPN and CDR2 SVGIG (reference sequence). V lost 2 bases, J lost 4 bases, and 0 bases stayed unmatched. The CDR3 consists of 12 residues. The CDR3 is CAWSTGGTEAFF. CDR3 DNA: TGTGCCTGGAGTACAGGGGGCACTGAAGCTTTCTTT.

The CDR3 protein is CASSPGTSGGSSSYNEQFF. Written as DNA, the CDR3 is TGTGCCAGCAGCCCCGGGACTAGCGGGGGGTCCTCCTCCTACAATGAGCAGTTCTTC. The genes are TRBV2 and TRBJ2-1; TRBD2 matches at 15 bases. The CDR3 contains 19 residues. J lost 0 bases, V lost 6 bases, and 9 bases had no gene match. CDR1 is SNHLY and CDR2 is FYNNEI in the germline V gene.

The V call is TRBV2, the J call TRBJ2-7; 8 bases match TRBD1. V was pared by 7 bases and J by 2 bases, with 7 bases of the junction left unmatched. This CDR3 has 14 amino acids. Germline values: CDR1 SNHLY, CDR2 FYNNEI. The CDR3 spells CASKRTGPTYEQYV. CDR3 sequence (DNA): TGTGCCAGCAAAAGGACAGGGCCCACCTACGAGCAGTACGTC.

In its sample, this clone was seen a few times. The genes are TRBV6-4 and TRBJ1-4; no firm D call. The CDR3 is 14 residues long. CDR1 is MRHNA and CDR2 is SNTAGT in the germline V gene. Between the trimmed V and J ends, which lost 2 bases and 8 bases, there was a span of 12 bases. The CDR3, as DNA: TGTGCCAGCAGTGACGAGGGTATTGGGGAAAAACTGTTTTTT. Translating it yields CASSDEGIGEKLFF.

The chain links TRBV6-4 to TRBJ2-2; 13 nucleotides align to TRBD2. The V and J ends lost 6 bases and 5 bases, in that order; junction bases with no gene match: 3. Germline-derived CDR1 and CDR2 are MRHNA and SNTAGT. There are 15 residues in the CDR3. The CDR3 DNA sequence: TGTGCCAGCAGACCACTAGCGGGAGGGACCGGGGAGCTGTTTTTT. Its translation: CASRPLAGGTGELFF.

V is TRBV11-3 and J is TRBJ2-7; D remains ambiguous. The CDR3 sequence is 12 residues long. CDR1 is SGHNT and CDR2 is YENEEA in the germline V gene. V was trimmed by 4 bases and J by 6 bases, leaving 10 bases between them. The CDR3 reads CASSSHIAEQYF. The DNA of the CDR3 is TGTGCCAGCAGCTCCCACATCGCCGAGCAGTACTTC.

This chain uses TRBV14 with TRBJ2-3; no firm D call. The CDR3 has 15 residues. Trimming removed 2 bases from V and 3 bases from J, with 12 bases in between. The germline CDR1 and CDR2 sequences are SGHDN and FVKESK. CDR3 coding DNA: TGTGCCAGCAGCCAATCCCCCCCGTCGACAGATACGCAGTATTTT. Translating gives CASSQSPPSTDTQYF.